The sequence of this T cell receptor (beta chain) was determined in a study of control samples from healthy donors and cancer patients. Germline CDR1 is SEHNR and CDR2 is FQNEAQ (reference sequence). The CDR3 extends over 13 amino acids. The V gene lost 4 bases and the J gene lost 4 bases, with 10 bases spanning the gap. Sequencing was performed with immunoSEQ multiplex PCR; in TCRdb, only in-frame clones are kept and a portion is missing. The sample carries some 96,000 clones, over 90% recorded once. This clonotype originated in a man between 18 and 29 years old in good health. This chain joins TRBV7-9 and TRBJ1-1; unclear D gene. The sample taken for sequencing was blood. As DNA, the CDR3 is TGTGCCAGCAGCTCTCCCGCGGGCACTGAAGCTTTCTTT. Translated: CASSSPAGTEAFF.